The next 17 T cell receptor beta chains were all read from a single sample in a study of T cells after yellow fever vaccination. Each CDR3 protein is one row after TCRdb ran MiXCR on the 5' RACE reads. The sample has 450,000 to 550,000 distinct CDR3 sequences, less than 20% seen once. The sequencing here drew on PBMCs, taken 15 days after the yellow fever booster vaccination. Receptor source: a man aged 30 to 39 who received the YFV17D yellow fever vaccine.

This clonotype occurred many times. The chain recombines TRBV7-2 with TRBJ2-1; 9 nucleotides line up with TRBD1. This CDR3 contains 17 residues. J lost 7 bases, V lost 0 bases, and 10 bases had no gene match. CDR1 SGHTA and CDR2 FQGNSA come from the germline V gene. The CDR3 DNA sequence: TGTGCCAGCAGCTTAGCCAGAGTGACAGGGGGTAGGAATGAGCAGTTCTTC. This codes for CASSLARVTGGRNEQFF.

This chain uses TRBV18 with TRBJ2-7; D is possibly TRBD1 (5 bases). Germline V gene data show CDR1 as KGHSH and CDR2 as LQKENI. V lost 6 bases and J 4 bases, leaving 22 bases between the germline ends. The CDR3 runs 16 residues. The CDR3 reads CASSPDFSQGYYEQYF. The DNA of the CDR3 is TGTGCCAGCTCGCCAGACTTCTCCCAGGGTTATTACGAGCAGTACTTC.

This clonotype came up a few times. The CDR3, as DNA: TGTGCCAGCAAAAAACAGGGGGCTGTCTACAATGAGCAGTTCTTC. This gives the protein CASKKQGAVYNEQFF. This rearrangement joins TRBV12-3 or TRBV12-4 to TRBJ2-1; 9 nucleotides line up with TRBD1. The CDR3 runs to 15 residues. The ends lost 7 bases at V and 3 bases at J; junction bases unmatched: 7.

This clonotype has a handful of counts. The J gene is TRBJ2-6, the V gene TRBV15; D is ambiguous. The CDR3 spans 14 residues. Germline values: CDR1 LNHNV, CDR2 YYDKDF (reference sequence). Trimming took off 8 bases at V and 4 bases at J, with 12 bases between the two ends. In DNA form, the CDR3 reads TGTGCCACCCGCCTTATGGTCGGGGCCAACGTCCTGACTTTC. Translated: CATRLMVGANVLTF.

The chain uses TRBV5-1 and TRBJ2-7, with D hard to call. The CDR3 has 13 amino acids. Trimming removed 3 bases at V and 2 bases at J, with 9 bases between. Germline loops: CDR1 SGHRS, CDR2 YFSETQ. The CDR3, as DNA: TGCGCCAGCAGCTCGGAAAGGACCTACGAGCAGTACTTC. The encoded protein is CASSSERTYEQYF.

This sequence joins TRBV5-4 and TRBJ2-1; D might be TRBD2 (5 bases). V lost 0 bases and J lost 1, with 8 bases in between. The V gene's germline CDR1 is SGHNT and CDR2 YYREEE (reference sequence). CDR3 length: 15 amino acids. CDR3 sequence (DNA): TGTGCCAGCAGCTTGGGAGCGGTTTCCTACAATGAGCAGTTCTTC. This codes for CASSLGAVSYNEQFF. Based on the CDR3 plus reference TRBV5-4 and TRBJ2-1, the full variable domain is ETGVTQSPTHLIKTRGQQVTLRCSSQSGHNTVSWYQQALGQGPQFIFQYYREEENGRGNFPPRFSGLQFPNYSSELNVNALELDDSALYLCASSLGAVSYNEQFFGPGTRLTVL.

This clonotype showed up just a few times. One end of the junction is discordant with germline, which a read error may explain. The chain uses TRBV6-1 and TRBJ1-1; no clear D. The CDR3 is 12 residues long. The germline V gene encodes CDR1 MNHNS and CDR2 SASEGT. CDR3 coding DNA: TGTGCCAGCCGTGATTGGGAGACTGAAGCTTTCTTT. Translating gives CASRDWETEAFF.

The chain employs TRBV19 and TRBJ2-1; 8 nucleotides align to TRBD1. This CDR3 has 15 amino acids. V was clipped by 7 bases and J by 7 bases; unmatched bases: 12. Per germline, CDR1 LNHDA and CDR2 SQIVND (reference sequence). CDR3 bases: TGTGCCAGTACCAGGGGGCCAGACCGCTATAATGAGCAGTTCTTC. Protein product: CASTRGPDRYNEQFF.

The chain recombines TRBV18 with TRBJ2-3; the D is unclear. The CDR3 spans 16 residues. Germline CDR1 reads KGHSH; CDR2 reads LQKENI. V lost 0 bases and J lost 1, with 11 bases in between. In DNA form, the CDR3 reads TGTGCCAGCTCACCACCGAACTCCCTCGGCACAGATACGCAGTATTTT. Protein: CASSPPNSLGTDTQYF.

This clonotype was found a few times. CDR3 in DNA: TGTGCCAGCTCACCATCGGGGCGGGAACCCTACGAGCAGTACTTC. This encodes CASSPSGREPYEQYF. This chain connects TRBV18 to TRBJ2-7; a weak D match, TRBD2 (6 bases). Germline CDR1 KGHSH, CDR2 LQKENI. This CDR3 is built from 15 residues. Trimming shortened V by 2 bases and J by 2 bases, and 13 bases separated the two germline ends.

This clonotype has just one count. V usage is TRBV20-1 and J usage is TRBJ2-1, with D perhaps TRBD2 (5 bases). Germline loops: CDR1 DFQATT, CDR2 SNEGSKA (reference sequence). Trimming shortened V by 0 bases and J by 4 bases, and 13 bases separated the two germline ends. CDR3 size: 15 residues. CDR3 amino acids: CSARDGRRGYNEQFF. CDR3 coding DNA: TGCAGTGCTAGAGATGGTCGACGGGGTTACAATGAGCAGTTCTTC.

The chain joins TRBV12-3 or TRBV12-4 to TRBJ2-5; D tentatively fits TRBD1 or TRBD2 (5 bases each). V dropped 3 bases and J dropped 4 bases, with 18 bases sitting between them. The CDR3 has 16 amino acids. The CDR3 coding sequence is TGTGCCAGCAGTTTTAGAGGGGTTGGAGTGGGAGAGACCCAGTACTTC. As protein: CASSFRGVGVGETQYF.

In its sample, this clonotype was seen a few times. Sequence at one end of the junction differs from germline and may be a read error. The chain recombines TRBV20-1 with TRBJ2-5; possible D gene TRBD1, 5 bases. The length of the CDR3 is 15 residues. Germline CDR1 reads DFQATT; CDR2 reads SNEGSKA (reference sequence). This chain's CDR3 is CSARDVSGNQETQYF. In DNA form, the CDR3 reads TGCAGTGCCAGAGACGTCTCAGGGAACCAAGAGACCCAGTACTTC.

The chain links TRBV5-1 to TRBJ2-3; 9 nucleotides line up with TRBD2. The length of the CDR3 is 18 residues. The V gene's germline CDR1 is SGHRS and CDR2 YFSETQ. The V segment lost 2 bases and the J segment 2 bases; nucleotides outside the gene matches: 12. The DNA for the CDR3 is TGCGCCAGCAGCTTATCCGGGACTAGCCGCCTTACCACAGATACGCAGTATTTT. Translating gives CASSLSGTSRLTTDTQYF.

There are a few counts of this clonotype. V usage is TRBV7-2 and J usage is TRBJ2-7; 13 bases line up with TRBD2. V shed 5 bases, J shed 2 bases, and the junction held 6 bases outside the gene matches. CDR3 length: 16 amino acids. CDR1 SGHTA and CDR2 FQGNSA come from the germline V gene. The CDR3, as DNA: TGTGCCAGCAGCATGCGTGGACTAGCGGGGGCCTACGAGCAGTACTTC. This sequence encodes CASSMRGLAGAYEQYF.

The J gene is TRBJ2-3, the V gene TRBV5-1; D ambiguous. Trimming stripped 5 bases from V and 0 bases from J, with 16 bases between. The CDR3 spans 16 residues. Germline CDR1 reads SGHRS; CDR2 reads YFSETQ. The CDR3 reads CASSSRGGTSTDTQYF. CDR3 bases: TGCGCCAGCAGTAGCCGCGGCGGTACTAGCACAGATACGCAGTATTTT.

The table lists this clonotype with a few counts. This chain joins TRBV29-1 and TRBJ1-1, with D unresolved. From germline, CDR1 is SQVTM and CDR2 ANQGSEA. The V end lost 2 bases, the J end lost 5 bases, and 12 bases lay between the germline ends. The CDR3 is 13 amino acids. CDR3 sequence: CSVERMAGTEAFF. CDR3 DNA sequence: TGCAGCGTTGAAAGGATGGCCGGAACTGAAGCTTTCTTT. The full variable domain, in which reference TRBV29-1 and TRBJ1-1 provide the parts outside the CDR3, is SAVISQKPSRDICQRGTSLTIQCQVDSQVTMMFWYRQQPGQSLTLIATANQGSEATYESGFVIDKFPISRPNLTFSTLTVSNMSPEDSSIYLCSVERMAGTEAFFGQGTRLTVV.